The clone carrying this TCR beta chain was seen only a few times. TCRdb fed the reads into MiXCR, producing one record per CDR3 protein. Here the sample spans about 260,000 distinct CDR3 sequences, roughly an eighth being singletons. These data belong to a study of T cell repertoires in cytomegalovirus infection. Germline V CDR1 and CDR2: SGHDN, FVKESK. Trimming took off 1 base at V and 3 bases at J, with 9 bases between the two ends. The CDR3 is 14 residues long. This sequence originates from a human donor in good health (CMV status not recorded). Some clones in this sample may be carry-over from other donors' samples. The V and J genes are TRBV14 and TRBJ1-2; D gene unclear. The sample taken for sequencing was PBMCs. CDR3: CASSQVDDYYGYTF. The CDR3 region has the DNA TGTGCCAGCAGCCAAGTGGACGATTACTATGGCTACACCTTC.